This T cell receptor beta chain was observed in a study of CD8+ T cells in alopecia areata. Across the study: Tofacitinib administration to treated patients was oral, at 5 to 10 mg twice daily. By percentage of affected scalp area, the severity of treated patients was scored. Tofacitinib lasted 6 to 18 months, then 6 months off drug.

Isolated RNA was reverse transcribed into cDNA used as the sequencing template. The repertoire was sequenced with immunoSEQ multiplex PCR; TCRdb's copy has only in-frame clones and lacks some. The sample has 150,000 to 200,000 clones, around three fifths seen once. The count of this clone is one. With 2 bases removed from V and 8 bases from J, the gap between germline ends came to 12 bases. CDR1 is MNHNY, CDR2 SVGAGI, per germline (reference sequence). The CDR3 totals 13 residues. Treatment denoted: oral pan-JAK inhibitor, 5-10 mg twice daily. The specimen was CD4+ T cells sorted from blood, collected between weeks 49 and 50, from a patient treated with tofacitinib. This chain connects TRBV6-6 to TRBJ1-2; possibly TRBD1 for D (5 bases). This receptor was obtained from a human donor with alopecia areata. The CDR3 spells CASSYRGEKGYTF. The DNA of the CDR3 is TGTGCCAGCAGTTACAGGGGTGAGAAAGGCTACACCTTC.